This T cell receptor beta chain was sequenced during a study of blood T cell repertoires in COVID-19. At the level of the study: PBMCs, B-cell-depleted T cells, or T cells were the source of the cDNA or gDNA that made up the material.

Here immunoSEQ multiplex PCR was the method, and the copy in TCRdb shows in-frame clones only, minus some. The profile covers roughly 250,000 clones, with approximately 80% appearing a single time and approximately 4% taken by the ten largest. Sequenced sample: peripheral blood. The source is a woman between 40 and 50 years old with active or convalescent COVID-19.

The CDR3 loop reads CATSDFVDTQYF. The CDR3 coding sequence is TGTGCCACCAGTGATTTCGTAGATACGCAGTATTTT. The genes are TRBV24-1 and TRBJ2-3; D gene ambiguous. The V gene lost 1 base and the J gene lost 5 bases, with 3 bases spanning the gap. The CDR3 has 12 residues. The germline V gene has CDR1 KGHDR and CDR2 SFDVKD.